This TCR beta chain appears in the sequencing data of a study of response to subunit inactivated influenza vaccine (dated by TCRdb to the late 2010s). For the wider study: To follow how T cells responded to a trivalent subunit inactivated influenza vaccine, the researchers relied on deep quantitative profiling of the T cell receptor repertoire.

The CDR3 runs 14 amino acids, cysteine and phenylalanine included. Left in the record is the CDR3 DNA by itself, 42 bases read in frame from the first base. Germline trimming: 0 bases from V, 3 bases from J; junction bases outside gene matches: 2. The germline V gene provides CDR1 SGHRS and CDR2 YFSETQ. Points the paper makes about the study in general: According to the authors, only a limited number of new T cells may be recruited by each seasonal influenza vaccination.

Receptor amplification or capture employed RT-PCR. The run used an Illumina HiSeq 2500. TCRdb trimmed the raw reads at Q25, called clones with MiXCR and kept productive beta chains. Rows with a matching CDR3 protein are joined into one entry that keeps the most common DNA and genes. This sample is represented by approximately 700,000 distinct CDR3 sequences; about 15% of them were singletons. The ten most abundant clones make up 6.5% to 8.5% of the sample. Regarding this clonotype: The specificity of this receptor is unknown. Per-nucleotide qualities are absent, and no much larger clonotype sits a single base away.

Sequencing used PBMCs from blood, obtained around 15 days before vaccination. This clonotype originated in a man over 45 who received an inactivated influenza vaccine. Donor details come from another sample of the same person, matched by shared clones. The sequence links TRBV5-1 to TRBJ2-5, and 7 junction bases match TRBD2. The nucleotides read TGCGCCAGCAGCTTGGTGGCGGGGGAAGAGACCCAGTACTTC. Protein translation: CASSLVAGEETQYF.